What follows are 23 T cell receptor beta chains derived from one specimen sequenced in a study of technical replicates of blood from a handful of donors. Data came from immunoSEQ multiplex PCR; TCRdb stores just in-frame clones and leaves some out. The sample yields tens of thousands of clones, 85% to 90% seen once. The sequenced material came from PBMCs. Receptor source: a human donor in good health. Some clones in this sample may be carry-over from other donors' samples.

The rearrangement uses TRBV11-2 and TRBJ2-7; perhaps TRBD2 as D (5 bases). The CDR3 is made up of 12 amino acids. V lost 0 bases, J lost 7 bases, and 7 bases lay in between. Per the germline V gene, CDR1 is SGHAT and CDR2 is FQNNGV. The CDR3 protein is CASSLDSGEQYF. The CDR3 region has the DNA TGTGCCAGCAGCTTAGATTCGGGGGAGCAGTACTTC. The entire variable domain, with the rest obtained from reference TRBV11-2 and TRBJ2-7, is as follows: EAGVAQSPRYKIIEKRQSVAFWCNPISGHATLYWYQQILGQGPKLLIQFQNNGVVDDSQLPKDRFSAERLKGVDSTLKIQPAKLEDSAVYLCASSLDSGEQYFGPGTRLTVT.

This clone appeared a single time. The chain carries TRBV13 and TRBJ2-1; a possible D gene is TRBD1 (5 bases). CDR3 size: 16 residues. Germline CDR1 PRHDT, CDR2 FYEKMQ (reference sequence). Trimming cost V 5 bases and J 0 bases, with 14 bases left between them. Here the CDR3 reads CASSPRGASSYNEQFF. The DNA of the CDR3 is TGTGCCAGCAGCCCCCGTGGGGCTAGCTCCTACAATGAGCAGTTCTTC.

The chain couples TRBV11-2 to TRBJ2-3; D may be TRBD2 (7 bases). Per the germline V gene, CDR1 is SGHAT and CDR2 is FQNNGV. Between the trimmed V and J ends, which lost 1 base and 4 bases, there was a span of 12 bases. This CDR3 region has 15 residues. CDR3 region: CASSLVGGAADTQYF. CDR3 sequence (DNA): TGTGCCAGCAGCTTAGTGGGGGGGGCCGCAGATACGCAGTATTTT.

The J gene is TRBJ1-4, the V gene TRBV7-2; D is unclear. The CDR3 runs 15 residues. V dropped 3 bases and J dropped 7 bases, with 15 bases sitting between them. Per the germline V gene, CDR1 is SGHTA and CDR2 is FQGNSA. For the CDR3, the DNA is TGTGCCAGCAGCTTGGTGACTGCGGGGAGTGAAAAACTGTTTTTT. This codes for CASSLVTAGSEKLFF.

The chain combines TRBV7-8 with TRBJ2-2; D possibly corresponds to TRBD2 (6 bases). There are 17 residues in the CDR3. Germline-derived CDR1 and CDR2 are SGHVS and FQNEAQ. Trimming cost V 1 base and J 0 bases, with 12 bases left between them. CDR3 sequence (DNA): TGTGCCAGCAGCTTAGACGGAGCGGGCACGAACACCGGGGAGCTGTTTTTT. This encodes CASSLDGAGTNTGELFF.

This chain connects TRBV7-2 to TRBJ2-7; possibly TRBD1 for D (5 bases). Germline loops: CDR1 SGHTA, CDR2 FQGNSA. This CDR3 is built from 14 residues. The V end was cut by 5 bases, the J end by 0 bases, with 11 bases between. CDR3 DNA sequence: TGTGCCAGCAGCAGATCGACAGACTCCTACGAGCAGTACTTC. Residues: CASSRSTDSYEQYF.

The V and J genes are TRBV5-1 and TRBJ2-2, with 9 bases matching TRBD1. This CDR3 region has 15 residues. V shed 4 bases, J shed 5 bases, and the junction held 6 bases outside the gene matches. Germline V gives CDR1 SGHRS, CDR2 YFSETQ. The CDR3 is CASSATGGMTGELFF. CDR3 nucleotide sequence: TGCGCCAGCAGCGCGACAGGGGGGATGACCGGGGAGCTGTTTTTT.

The gene calls are TRBV7-2 and TRBJ2-7; 12 bases agree with TRBD2. This CDR3 region has 15 residues. V trimming: 7 bases; J trimming: 4 bases; junction bases outside the gene matches: 8. The germline V gene has CDR1 SGHTA and CDR2 FQGNSA. The CDR3 protein is CASTTGLAGSYEQYF. CDR3 bases: TGTGCCAGCACCACAGGACTAGCGGGATCGTACGAGCAGTACTTC.

The chain employs TRBV19 and TRBJ1-4; TRBD1 aligns across 8 bases. V was pared by 9 bases and J by 7 bases, with 4 bases of the junction left unmatched. CDR3 length equals 12 residues. Germline CDR1 reads LNHDA; CDR2 reads SQIVND (reference sequence). CDR3 sequence (DNA): TGTGCCAGCGGGACAGGAGGTGAAAAACTGTTTTTT. Encoded protein: CASGTGGEKLFF. The full variable domain, completed using reference TRBV19 and TRBJ1-4, is DGGITQSPKYLFRKEGQNVTLSCEQNLNHDAMYWYRQDPGQGLRLIYYSQIVNDFQKGDIAEGYSVSREKKESFPLTVTSAQKNPTAFYLCASGTGGEKLFFGSGTQLSVL.

The J gene is TRBJ1-1, the V gene TRBV7-9; 12 nucleotides align to TRBD1. The V and J ends lost 2 bases and 10 bases, in that order; junction bases with no gene match: 8. CDR3 length equals 15 residues. From germline, CDR1 is SEHNR and CDR2 FQNEAQ (reference sequence). The CDR3 spells CASSLNPGQGAPAFF. The CDR3 DNA follows: TGTGCCAGCAGCTTAAATCCGGGACAGGGGGCCCCAGCTTTCTTT.

The chain combines TRBV18 with TRBJ2-7; 8 bases line up with TRBD1. Germline CDR1 and CDR2: KGHSH and LQKENI. The junction had 8 bases not matched to a gene; V was cut back by 5 bases and J by 2 bases. This CDR3 has 15 amino acids. In DNA form, the CDR3 reads TGTGCCAGCTCAACATCCGGGACAGGACCCTACGAGCAGTACTTC. Its translation is CASSTSGTGPYEQYF.

A few counts support this clone. This chain connects TRBV11-3 to TRBJ2-3; 7 bases are a match to TRBD2. Germline V gene sequence: CDR1 SGHNT, CDR2 YENEEA. Losses at the gene ends were 1 base for V and 9 bases for J; bases not matched to a gene: 1. This CDR3 comprises 12 residues. The CDR3 bases are TGTGCCAGCAGCTTAGGGGAGGGGACGCAGTATTTT. Translating gives CASSLGEGTQYF.

A single count supports this clone. J is TRBJ2-1 and V is TRBV6-1; D perhaps matches TRBD2 (6 bases). CDR1 and CDR2 (germline): MNHNS, SASEGT. The CDR3 length is 16 residues. V dropped 3 bases and J dropped 3 bases, with 15 bases sitting between them. The CDR3 DNA reads as TGTGCCAGCAGTGATGTTAGCGGTTTTATCTACAATGAGCAGTTCTTC. This sequence encodes CASSDVSGFIYNEQFF.

This rearrangement joins TRBV5-4 to TRBJ1-4; 7 bases agree with TRBD1. J gave up 8 bases and V 4 bases, and 8 bases lay outside the gene matches. Per the germline V gene, CDR1 is SGHNT and CDR2 is YYREEE (reference sequence). The CDR3 has 14 residues. DNA of the CDR3: TGTGCCAGCAGCCGAGGACAGGAAGGCGAAAAACTGTTTTTT. Translation: CASSRGQEGEKLFF. Looking up the rest from reference TRBV5-4 and TRBJ1-4 gives the full variable domain: ETGVTQSPTHLIKTRGQQVTLRCSSQSGHNTVSWYQQALGQGPQFIFQYYREEENGRGNFPPRFSGLQFPNYSSELNVNALELDDSALYLCASSRGQEGEKLFFGSGTQLSVL.

In its sample, this clone was seen once. The chain is built from TRBV11-2 and TRBJ2-7; TRBD1 aligns across 7 bases. The CDR3 has 14 amino acids. Per germline, CDR1 SGHAT and CDR2 FQNNGV. V was pared by 5 bases and J by 2 bases, with 6 bases of the junction left unmatched. The CDR3 bases are TGTGCCAGCAGCCCAGGGGACAGACCCTACGAGCAGTACTTC. This encodes CASSPGDRPYEQYF.

The sample holds one count of this clone. V gene TRBV4-1 combines with J gene TRBJ2-3; the D gene is possibly TRBD2 (6 bases). This CDR3 spans 14 amino acids. Germline V gene sequence: CDR1 MGHRA, CDR2 YSYEKL. V lost 1 base and J lost 1, with 6 bases in between. The CDR3 DNA reads TGCGCCAGCAGCCAAGGGGGGGGCACAGATACGCAGTATTTT. Amino acids: CASSQGGGTDTQYF.

This chain links TRBV7-6 with TRBJ1-5; 7 nucleotides agree with TRBD1. V shed 5 bases, J shed 0 bases, and the junction held 7 bases outside the gene matches. Per the germline V gene, CDR1 is SGHVS and CDR2 is FNYEAQ. The CDR3 extends over 16 amino acids. The CDR3 region is CASSQGTVYSNQPQHF. The CDR3 DNA reads as TGTGCCAGCAGCCAAGGGACAGTCTATAGCAATCAGCCCCAGCATTTT.

This chain joins TRBV18 and TRBJ1-1; D is possibly TRBD1 (5 bases). Germline CDR1 KGHSH, CDR2 LQKENI. Trimming left V 3 bases short and J 6 bases short, with 8 bases between. This CDR3 has 12 amino acids. This chain's CDR3 is CASSPRGAEAFF. The DNA of the CDR3 is TGTGCCAGCTCACCTCGGGGGGCTGAAGCTTTCTTT.

The chain has TRBV28 and TRBJ1-1; D is possibly TRBD1 (5 bases). CDR3 length: 16 residues. Per the germline V gene, CDR1 is MDHEN and CDR2 is SYDVKM. Trimming took 5 bases from V and 4 from J, leaving 20 bases between them. The CDR3 DNA reads as TGTGCCAGCAGTCCCGGGACTCCCTCAAGGGGCACTGAAGCTTTCTTT. Amino acid sequence: CASSPGTPSRGTEAFF.

CDR3 coding DNA: TGTGCCAGCAGCGTAGGGACAGGGGGTTTAGATACGCAGTATTTT. This encodes CASSVGTGGLDTQYF. This chain uses TRBV9 with TRBJ2-3, with TRBD1 identical over 10 bases. Germline V gene lookup returns CDR1 SGDLS and CDR2 YYNGEE. CDR3 length: 15 residues. After removal of 0 bases from V and 5 bases from J, the junction contained 3 bases not matched to a gene.

V and J are TRBV10-2 and TRBJ1-5; 10 bases line up with TRBD1. Germline-derived CDR1 and CDR2 are WSHSY and SAAADI. This CDR3 has 16 amino acids. The V and J ends lost 3 bases and 3 bases, in that order; junction bases with no gene match: 5. The CDR3 DNA reads as TGCGCCAGCAGTGACGCAGGGACAGGGGCCAATCAGCCCCAGCATTTT. It is translated as CASSDAGTGANQPQHF.

V gene TRBV7-8 combines with J gene TRBJ2-7; D gene uncertain. Germline CDR1 and CDR2: SGHVS and FQNEAQ. The germline V and J ends were trimmed by 5 bases and 2 bases, with 16 bases remaining between them. The CDR3 is made up of 15 amino acids. The CDR3, as DNA: TGTGCCAGCAGCCTCGTCACGAGCCCTGCCTACGAGCAGTACTTC. Translation gives CASSLVTSPAYEQYF. Full variable domain (rest looked up from reference TRBV7-8 and TRBJ2-7): GAGVSQSPRYKVAKRGQDVALRCDPISGHVSLFWYQQALGQGPEFLTYFQNEAQLDKSGLPSDRFFAERPEGSVSTLKIQRTQQEDSAVYLCASSLVTSPAYEQYFGPGTRLTVT.

The chain couples TRBV19 to TRBJ2-5, with D perhaps TRBD2 (5 bases). This CDR3 contains 14 residues. V lost 5 bases, J lost 5 bases, and 15 bases lay in between. In germline, CDR1 is LNHDA, CDR2 SQIVND (reference sequence). CDR3 region: CASSPRPSGETQYF. CDR3 DNA: TGTGCCAGTAGTCCCCGTCCCTCGGGGGAGACCCAGTACTTC.